This TCR beta chain was identified in a study of blood T cell repertoires in COVID-19. Across the whole study: Whether acute or convalescent, the COVID-19 samples came from the United States, Italy and Spain.

Assay: immunoSEQ multiplex PCR; the TCRdb copy retains only in-frame clones and omits some. Of 50,000 to 70,000 clones listed, 65% to 85% are singletons. As for this clone: A read error may produce the germline difference seen at one junction end.

The CDR3 is made up of 11 amino acids. The germline CDR1 and CDR2 sequences are LGHDT and YNNKEL (reference sequence). This chain joins TRBV3-1 (or the pseudogene TRBV3-2) and TRBJ1-1; D remains ambiguous. This sequence originates from a man aged 80 or over with COVID-19, enrolled during active disease. Material for sequencing was peripheral blood. CDR3 in DNA: TGTGCCAGCAGCCAAGCATCAGACTCGATCTTT. Its translation is CASSQASDSIF.